The T cell receptor beta chain described here comes from a study of CD8 T cells in Susac syndrome. With random hexamers, roughly 0.5 to 1 ug RNA was reverse transcribed. MiXCR, applied by TCRdb to the immunoSEQ multiplex PCR reads, yields one record per CDR3 protein. The sample records approximately 160,000 distinct CDR3 sequences, about 96% being singletons. The germline V gene encodes CDR1 MGHRA and CDR2 YSYEKL. The CDR3 runs 23 residues. Trimming removed 1 base from V and 4 bases from J; junction bases left unmatched: 29. Sequencing was done on a sample of CD4+ T cells from PBMCs. The TCR comes from a human donor with Susac syndrome. The V and J genes are TRBV4-1 and TRBJ2-5; 8 nucleotides agree with TRBD2. For the CDR3, the DNA is TGCGCCAGCAGCCAAGTTCTAACGGGGGGGCCTCCTCCCCTTGACGGATCACGAGAGACCCAGTACTTC. Protein product: CASSQVLTGGPPPLDGSRETQYF.